This TCR beta chain comes out of a study of blood T cell repertoires in COVID-19. Germline V lookup: CDR1 ENHRY, CDR2 SYGVKD. The CDR3 is 15 amino acids. After removal of 3 bases from V and 0 bases from J, the junction contained 4 bases not matched to a gene. Original analysis: By means of reference gene primer amplification, nucleated cell counts were estimated. Sequencing was performed with immunoSEQ multiplex PCR; in TCRdb, only in-frame clones are kept and a portion is missing. V and J calls and clone size are given by that table; D and trimming were obtained from the DNA. The sample carries about 330,000 clones, roughly nine tenths recorded once. This clone occurred once.

V gene TRBV10-3 combines with J gene TRBJ1-1, with 7 positions matching TRBD1. The clonotype was recovered from a woman in her thirties who had recovered from COVID-19. Sequencing was carried out using PBMCs or T cells enriched from blood (not recorded which). The CDR3 is CAISEPTGMNTEAFF. The CDR3 DNA reads as TGTGCCATCAGTGAACCGACAGGGATGAACACTGAAGCTTTCTTT.